Reported below is one T cell receptor (beta chain). What it binds is not known. All of the isolated RNA was reverse transcribed, so expressed TCRB transcripts were sequenced. Measured with immunoSEQ multiplex PCR; TCRdb has only the in-frame clones, and not every one. The repertoire holds 350,000 or so clones, less than 20% seen once, with under 0.055% in the top ten. This sample stems from a study of beta chain features in type 1 diabetes. Study details: There was similarity between patients and healthy donors in age, gender and cell yields. Whole-study results and caveats: Shortening that was moderate but significant affected the TCRB CDR3s of Type 1 diabetes patients in all four CD4+ subsets. Individuals with type 1 diabetes displayed fewer insertions and more deletions at VDJ junctions.

V lost 3 bases, J lost 7 bases, and 16 bases lay in between. The CDR3 loop spans 13 amino acids. CDR1 is GTSNPN, CDR2 SVGIG, per germline (reference sequence). Central memory, naive, regulatory and stem cell-like memory CD4+ cells were sorted by CD45RO/CCR7/CD25/CD127/CD95/CD27. The genes are TRBV30 and TRBJ2-7, with D possibly matching TRBD1 (6 bases). Sequenced input: naive CD4+ T cells from blood. This clonotype was sampled from a woman aged 18-29 years in good health. For the CDR3, the DNA is TGTGCCTGGAGAGGCAGGGGTATTGGGGAGCAGTACTTC. This codes for CAWRGRGIGEQYF.